The 8 T cell receptor beta chains below all came from one sample that was sequenced in a study of T cell responses to AZD1222 COVID-19 vaccine. Clones were read by immunoSEQ multiplex PCR, and TCRdb kept only the in-frame ones, dropping some. The profile covers approximately 120,000 clones, with roughly nine tenths appearing a single time and 8% to 10% taken by the ten largest. The material sequenced was peripheral blood, taken 28 days after the second AZD1222 dose. The origin of the receptors is an adult who received the AZD1222 COVID-19 vaccine.

This rearrangement joins TRBV29-1 to TRBJ2-7, with a weak D call TRBD1 (6 bases). Looked up from germline, CDR1 is SQVTM and CDR2 is ANQGSEA. CDR3 length: 15 residues. Trimming pared 1 base from V and 2 bases from J, leaving 15 bases between. This chain's CDR3 is CSVEVPTDRTYEQYF. CDR3 coding DNA: TGCAGCGTTGAAGTCCCGACGGACAGAACCTACGAGCAGTACTTC.

V usage is TRBV10-3 and J usage is TRBJ2-3; D remains unclear. The CDR3 extends over 12 amino acids. Germline CDR1 is ENHRY and CDR2 is SYGVKD. V was cut by 0 bases and J by 5 bases, with 3 bases left in between. DNA of the CDR3: TGTGCCATCAGTGAGTCAGGAGATACGCAGTATTTT. Protein: CAISESGDTQYF.

This chain links TRBV29-1 with TRBJ1-2; 9 positions match TRBD1. V lost 6 bases and J lost 4; bases outside the gene matches: 6. Germline V gene lookup returns CDR1 SQVTM and CDR2 ANQGSEA. The CDR3 totals 13 residues. CDR3 nucleotides: TGCAGCGTCAAAACAGGGGGCGGCTATGGCTACACCTTC. The encoded protein is CSVKTGGGYGYTF.

This sequence joins TRBV28 and TRBJ2-7; D is ambiguous. The CDR3 has 13 amino acids. Germline V gene sequence: CDR1 MDHEN, CDR2 SYDVKM. The V end was cut by 2 bases, the J end by 1 base, with 6 bases between. This chain's CDR3 is CASSLSPSYEQYF. The DNA of the CDR3 is TGTGCCAGCAGTTTAAGTCCTTCCTACGAGCAGTACTTC.

The V and J genes are TRBV2 and TRBJ1-1; TRBD1 agrees at 8 bases. Germline lookup yields CDR1 SNHLY and CDR2 FYNNEI. Trimming removed 6 bases from V and 6 bases from J; junction bases left unmatched: 9. CDR3 size: 14 residues. The CDR3 nucleotides are TGTGCCAGCAGAGATAGACAGGGGATAGCTGAAGCTTTCTTT. This codes for CASRDRQGIAEAFF.

V is TRBV6-2 or TRBV6-3 and J is TRBJ2-1; D possibly corresponds to TRBD2 (5 bases). Trimming took 0 bases from V and 3 from J, leaving 15 bases between them. The CDR3 runs to 17 residues. Germline CDR1 is MNHEY and CDR2 is SVGEGT. The CDR3 DNA follows: TGTGCCAGCAGTTACTCGCCACTGGGGAGTATCTACAATGAGCAGTTCTTC. Its translation: CASSYSPLGSIYNEQFF.

V and J are TRBV19 and TRBJ2-7; 9 nucleotides align to TRBD1. The length of the CDR3 is 15 residues. Looked up from germline, CDR1 is LNHDA and CDR2 is SQIVND (reference sequence). After removal of 1 base from V and 3 bases from J, the junction contained 4 bases not matched to a gene. CDR3 nucleotides: TGTGCCAGTAGTATAGTCGGGGACAGGGACTACGAGCAGTACTTC. Encoded protein: CASSIVGDRDYEQYF.

The CDR3 loop is CASSLEDRSTADSYEQYF. CDR3 nucleotides: TGTGCCAGCAGTTTGGAGGACAGGTCGACCGCTGACAGTTACGAGCAGTACTTC. The V call is TRBV27, the J call TRBJ2-7, with 7 bases identical to TRBD1. Germline trimming cut 3 bases from V and 4 bases from J; bases unmatched to any gene: 18. This CDR3 is 18 amino acids long. Germline CDR1 reads MNHEY; CDR2 reads SMNVEV (reference sequence).